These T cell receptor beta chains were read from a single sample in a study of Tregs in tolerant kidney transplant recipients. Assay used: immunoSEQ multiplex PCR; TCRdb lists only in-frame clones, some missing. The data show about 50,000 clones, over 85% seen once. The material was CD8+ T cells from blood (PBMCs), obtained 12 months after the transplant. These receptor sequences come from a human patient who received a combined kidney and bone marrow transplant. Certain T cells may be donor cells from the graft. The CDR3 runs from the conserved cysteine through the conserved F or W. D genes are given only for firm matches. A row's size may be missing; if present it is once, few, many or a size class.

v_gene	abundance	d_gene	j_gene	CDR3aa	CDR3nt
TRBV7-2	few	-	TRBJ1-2	CASSPTLQGPIYGYTF	TGTGCCAGCAGCCCTACATTACAGGGCCCAATCTATGGCTACACCTTC
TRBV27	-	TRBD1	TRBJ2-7	CASSPPGQVYEQYF	TGTGCCAGCAGTCCGCCCGGACAGGTCTACGAGCAGTACTTC
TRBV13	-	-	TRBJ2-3	CASSLPGETDTQYF	TGTGCCAGCAGCTTACCGGGGGAGACAGATACGCAGTATTTT
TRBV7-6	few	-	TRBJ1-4	CASGGELGPNEKLFF	TGTGCCAGCGGCGGAGAGCTTGGCCCTAATGAAAAACTGTTTTTT
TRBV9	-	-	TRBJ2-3	CASSVEGGGSTDTQYF	TGTGCCAGCAGCGTAGAAGGGGGGGGAAGCACAGATACGCAGTATTTT
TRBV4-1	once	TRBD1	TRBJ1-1	CASTSTGFTEAFF	TGCGCCAGCACCTCGACAGGGTTCACTGAAGCTTTCTTT
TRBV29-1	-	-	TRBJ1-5	CSVLGNSNQPQHF	TGCAGCGTTCTGGGCAATAGCAATCAGCCCCAGCATTTT
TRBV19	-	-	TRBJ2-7	CASSTAGPYEQYF	TGTGCCAGTAGTACGGCAGGCCCCTACGAGCAGTACTTC
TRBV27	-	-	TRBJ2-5	CASSSPSEAQYF	TGTGCCAGCAGTTCGCCGTCTGAGGCCCAGTACTTC
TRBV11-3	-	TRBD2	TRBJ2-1	CASSLRGTSGRAYNEQFF	TGTGCCAGCAGCTTACGTGGAACTAGCGGGAGGGCTTACAATGAGCAGTTCTTC
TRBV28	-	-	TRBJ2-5	CASSGQVWLSETLQETQYF	TGTGCCAGCAGTGGTCAGGTGTGGTTGTCCGAAACCCTACAAGAGACCCAGTACTTC
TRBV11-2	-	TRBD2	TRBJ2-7	CASSLGGGSSYEQYF	TGTGCCAGCAGCTTAGGGGGGGGGAGTTCCTACGAGCAGTACTTC
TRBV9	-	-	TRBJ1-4	CASSVEGGRTNEKLFF	TGTGCCAGCAGCGTAGAGGGGGGGCGAACTAATGAAAAACTGTTTTTT
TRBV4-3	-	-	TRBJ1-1	CASSQERQALTGEAFF	TGCGCCAGCAGCCAAGAGAGACAGGCCCTTACCGGTGAAGCTTTCTTT
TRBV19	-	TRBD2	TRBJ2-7	CASRPSTSGSYEQYF	TGTGCCAGTAGACCCTCGACTAGCGGGAGTTACGAGCAGTACTTC
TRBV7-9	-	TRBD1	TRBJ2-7	CASSRDRTRSEQYF	TGTGCCAGCAGCCGGGACAGGACCCGTTCGGAGCAGTACTTC
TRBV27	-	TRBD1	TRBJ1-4	CASSLSPGTGGGTNEKLFF	TGTGCCAGCAGTTTATCGCCCGGGACAGGGGGCGGAACTAATGAAAAACTGTTTTTT
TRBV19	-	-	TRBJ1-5	CASSIGYSNQPQHF	TGTGCCAGTAGTATCGGTTATAGCAATCAGCCCCAGCATTTT
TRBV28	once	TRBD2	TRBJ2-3	CASSSRVSGGRVTDTQYF	TGTGCCAGCAGTTCTCGGGTTAGCGGGGGGCGTGTCACAGATACGCAGTATTTT
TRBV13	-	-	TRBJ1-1	CASSLEGTQNTEAFF	TGTGCCAGCAGCTTAGAGGGGACACAGAACACTGAAGCTTTCTTT
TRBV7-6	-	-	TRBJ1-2	CASSLDGVGYTF	TGTGCCAGCAGCTTAGACGGGGTCGGCTACACCTTC
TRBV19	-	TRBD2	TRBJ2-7	CASSITSGAYEQYF	TGTGCCAGTAGTATTACTAGCGGGGCCTACGAGCAGTACTTC
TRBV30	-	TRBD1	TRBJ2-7	CAWTTGVGTYEQYF	TGTGCCTGGACAACAGGGGTCGGGACCTACGAGCAGTACTTC
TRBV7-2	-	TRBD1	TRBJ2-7	CASSLFGQASSYEQYF	TGTGCCAGCAGCTTATTCGGACAGGCAAGCTCCTACGAGCAGTACTTC
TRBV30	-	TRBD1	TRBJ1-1	CAWSGGQGNTEAFF	TGTGCCTGGAGTGGGGGACAGGGAAACACTGAAGCTTTCTTT
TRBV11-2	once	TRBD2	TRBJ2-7	CASSLEVLAPEQYF	TGTGCCAGCAGCTTAGAGGTACTAGCGCCCGAGCAGTACTTC
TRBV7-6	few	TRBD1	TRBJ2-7	CASSGQVSSYEQYF	TGTGCCAGCAGCGGACAGGTTAGCTCCTACGAGCAGTACTTC
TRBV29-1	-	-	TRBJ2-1	CSVEGSPGISYNEQFF	TGCAGCGTTGAAGGATCCCCAGGAATTTCCTACAATGAGCAGTTCTTC
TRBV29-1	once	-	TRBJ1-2	CSVITAGAGYTF	TGCAGCGTCATAACAGCGGGGGCTGGCTACACCTTC
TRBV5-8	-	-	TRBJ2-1	CASSLASASFDEQFF	TGTGCCAGCAGCTTGGCAAGTGCCAGTTTTGATGAGCAGTTCTTC
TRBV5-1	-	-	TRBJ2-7	CASSLGLVGYEQYF	TGCGCCAGCAGCTTGGGACTAGTAGGCTACGAGCAGTACTTC
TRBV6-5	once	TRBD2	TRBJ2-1	CASSELAGEQFF	TGTGCCAGCAGTGAGTTAGCGGGTGAGCAGTTCTTC
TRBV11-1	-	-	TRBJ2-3	CASSATDYTDTQYF	TGCGCCAGCAGCGCAACCGACTACACAGATACGCAGTATTTT
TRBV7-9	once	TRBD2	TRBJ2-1	CASRPVTSGGTSYNEQFF	TGTGCCAGCAGGCCGGTGACTAGCGGGGGGACCTCCTACAATGAGCAGTTCTTC
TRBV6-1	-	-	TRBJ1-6	CASSVRGGHYNSPLHF	TGTGCCAGCAGTGTCCGGGGAGGGCACTATAATTCACCCCTCCACTTT
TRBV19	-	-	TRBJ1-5	CASSIVGGAEQPQHF	TGTGCCAGTAGTATAGTAGGAGGGGCCGAGCAGCCCCAGCATTTT
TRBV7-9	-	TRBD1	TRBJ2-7	CASSKGTGEEQYF	TGTGCCAGCAGCAAGGGGACAGGGGAAGAGCAGTACTTC
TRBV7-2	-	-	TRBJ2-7	CASSLAYSGYEQYF	TGTGCCAGCAGCTTAGCCTACTCAGGGTACGAGCAGTACTTC
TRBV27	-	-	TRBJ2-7	CASGLSSSYEQYF	TGTGCCAGCGGCCTCTCTAGCTCCTACGAGCAGTACTTC
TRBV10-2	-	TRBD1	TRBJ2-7	CASSAGGEGPYEQYF	TGCGCCAGCAGTGCAGGGGGAGAAGGGCCCTACGAGCAGTACTTC
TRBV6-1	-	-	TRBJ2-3	CASSDLPGGWTDTQYF	TGTGCCAGCAGTGACCTCCCCGGGGGATGGACAGATACGCAGTATTTT
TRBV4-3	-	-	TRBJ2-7	CASSPGVPGEQYF	TGCGCCAGCAGCCCGGGGGTTCCGGGCGAGCAGTACTTC
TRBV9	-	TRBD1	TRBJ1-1	CASSGRQGANTEAFF	TGTGCCAGCAGCGGAAGGCAGGGGGCAAACACTGAAGCTTTCTTT
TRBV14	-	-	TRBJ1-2	CASSQLAGPNYGYTF	TGTGCCAGCAGCCAATTAGCGGGACCTAACTATGGCTACACCTTC
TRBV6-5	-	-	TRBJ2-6	CASSYSGVPGANVLTF	TGTGCCAGCAGTTATTCAGGGGTACCTGGGGCCAACGTCCTGACTTTC
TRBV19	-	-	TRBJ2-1	CASRPQPYNEQFF	TGTGCCAGTAGGCCACAGCCCTACAATGAGCAGTTCTTC
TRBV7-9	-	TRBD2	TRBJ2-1	CASSYLSGRYNEQFF	TGTGCCAGCAGCTACCTCAGCGGGAGATACAATGAGCAGTTCTTC
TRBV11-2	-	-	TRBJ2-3	CASSLTPSSTDTQYF	TGTGCCAGCAGCTTAACACCATCTAGCACAGATACGCAGTATTTT
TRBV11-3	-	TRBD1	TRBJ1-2	CASSPGGAHYGYTF	TGTGCCAGCAGCCCAGGGGGCGCGCACTATGGCTACACCTTC
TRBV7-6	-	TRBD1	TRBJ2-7	CASSAEQGAYEQYF	TGTGCCAGCAGCGCCGAACAGGGGGCCTACGAGCAGTACTTC
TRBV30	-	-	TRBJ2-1	CAWNVGWGHEQFF	TGTGCCTGGAACGTGGGATGGGGCCATGAGCAGTTCTTC
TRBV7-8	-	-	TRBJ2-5	CASSRRLEVETQYF	TGTGCCAGCAGCCGTAGACTGGAAGTTGAGACCCAGTACTTC
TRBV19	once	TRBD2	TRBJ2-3	CASSILAGVDTQYF	TGTGCCAGTAGTATACTAGCGGGAGTGGATACGCAGTATTTT
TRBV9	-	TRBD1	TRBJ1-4	CASSLRDRGYATNEKLFF	TGTGCCAGCAGCCTTAGGGACAGGGGCTATGCAACTAATGAAAAACTGTTTTTT
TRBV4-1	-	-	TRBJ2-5	CASSQVWGVGETQYF	TGCGCCAGCAGCCAAGTCTGGGGGGTGGGGGAGACCCAGTACTTC